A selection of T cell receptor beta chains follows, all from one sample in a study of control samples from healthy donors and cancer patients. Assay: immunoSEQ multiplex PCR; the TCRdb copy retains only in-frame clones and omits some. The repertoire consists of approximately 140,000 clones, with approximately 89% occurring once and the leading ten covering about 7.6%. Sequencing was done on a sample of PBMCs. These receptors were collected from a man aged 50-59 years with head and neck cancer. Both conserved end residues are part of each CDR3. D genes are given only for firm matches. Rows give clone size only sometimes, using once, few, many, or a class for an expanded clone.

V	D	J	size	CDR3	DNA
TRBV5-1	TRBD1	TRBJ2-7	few	CASSLATGNDYEQYF	TGCGCCAGCAGCTTGGCGACAGGGAATGACTACGAGCAGTACTTC
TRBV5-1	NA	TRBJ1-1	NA	CASTAGVANTEAFF	TGCGCCAGCACGGCAGGGGTCGCGAACACTGAAGCTTTCTTT
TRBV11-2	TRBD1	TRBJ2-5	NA	CASSLDDRGRRETQYF	TGTGCCAGCAGCTTAGACGACAGGGGGCGAAGAGAGACCCAGTACTTC
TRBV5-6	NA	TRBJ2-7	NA	CASASMSRLTYEQYF	TGTGCCAGCGCATCTATGAGTCGCCTAACCTACGAGCAGTACTTC
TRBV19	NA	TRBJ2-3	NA	CASSRLNTDTQYF	TGTGCCAGTAGTAGGCTTAACACAGATACGCAGTATTTT
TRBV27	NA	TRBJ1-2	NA	CASSFSYQFWGGYTF	TGTGCCAGCAGTTTCTCCTACCAATTTTGGGGTGGCTACACCTTC
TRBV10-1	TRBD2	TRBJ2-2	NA	CASSEDVGRAWNTGELFF	TGCGCCAGCAGTGAGGATGTCGGGAGGGCGTGGAACACCGGGGAGCTGTTTTTT
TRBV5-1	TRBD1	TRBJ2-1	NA	CASSYAALDRGSSYNEQFF	TGCGCCAGCAGCTACGCAGCCCTGGACAGGGGCAGCTCCTACAATGAGCAGTTCTTC
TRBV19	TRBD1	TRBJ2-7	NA	CASSSGTGRSYEQYF	TGTGCCAGTAGTTCCGGGACAGGAAGGTCCTACGAGCAGTACTTC
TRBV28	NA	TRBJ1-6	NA	CASSLRNSPLHF	TGTGCCAGCAGTCTCCGGAATTCACCCCTCCACTTT
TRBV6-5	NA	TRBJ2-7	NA	CASSLFPGLNYEQYF	TGTGCCAGCAGCCTATTCCCGGGACTTAACTACGAGCAGTACTTC
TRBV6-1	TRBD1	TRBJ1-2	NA	CASSEDGTGYGYTF	TGTGCCAGCAGTGAAGACGGGACAGGCTACGGCTACACCTTC
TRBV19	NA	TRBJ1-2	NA	CATKKQHRDKNNGYTF	TGTGCCACCAAAAAACAACACCGGGACAAGAACAATGGCTACACCTTC
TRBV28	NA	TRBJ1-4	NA	CASTVGGNEKLFF	TGTGCCAGCACAGTAGGGGGGAATGAAAAACTGTTTTTT
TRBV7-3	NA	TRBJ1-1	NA	CASSLQGDTEAFF	TGTGCCAGCAGCTTACAGGGAGACACTGAAGCTTTCTTT
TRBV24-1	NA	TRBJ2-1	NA	CATSDLLSGDNEQFF	TGTGCCACCAGTGACCTTCTATCAGGGGACAATGAGCAGTTCTTC
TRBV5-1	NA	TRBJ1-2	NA	CASREHQGHPYGYTF	TGCGCCAGCAGGGAACATCAGGGACATCCCTATGGCTACACCTTC
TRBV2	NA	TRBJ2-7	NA	CASRADRGTSYEQYF	TGTGCCAGCAGGGCCGACCGAGGAACCTCCTACGAGCAGTACTTC
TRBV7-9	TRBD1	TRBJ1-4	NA	CASSLEPGGMFF	TGTGCCAGCAGCTTAGAACCAGGGGGAATGTTTTTT
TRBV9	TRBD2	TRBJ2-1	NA	CASSSRLAGDMDEQFF	TGTGCCAGCAGCTCCCGACTAGCGGGAGATATGGATGAGCAGTTCTTC
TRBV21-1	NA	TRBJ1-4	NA	CAPFWHLNEKLFF	TGTGCCCCCTTTTGGCACCTCAATGAAAAACTGTTTTTT
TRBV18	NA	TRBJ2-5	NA	CASSLGWRETQYF	TGTGCCAGCTCACTGGGGTGGCGAGAGACCCAGTACTTC
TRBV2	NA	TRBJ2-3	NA	CASSDGVSGTDTQYF	TGTGCCAGCAGTGATGGGGTATCGGGCACAGATACGCAGTATTTT
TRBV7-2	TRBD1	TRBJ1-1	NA	CASSSDRMNTEAFF	TGTGCCAGCAGCTCGGACAGGATGAACACTGAAGCTTTCTTT
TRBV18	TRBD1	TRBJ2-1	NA	CASSPTPGQGAIEQFF	TGTGCCAGCTCGCCTACTCCGGGACAGGGGGCTATTGAGCAGTTCTTC
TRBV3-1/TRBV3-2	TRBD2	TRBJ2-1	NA	CASSPLAGAPENEQFF	TGTGCCAGCAGCCCATTAGCGGGAGCGCCAGAGAATGAGCAGTTCTTC
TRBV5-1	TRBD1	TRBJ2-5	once	CASSSSEGARTQYF	TGCGCCAGCAGCTCGAGCGAGGGGGCGCGGACCCAGTACTTC
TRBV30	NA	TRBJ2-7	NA	CAWTWGRTYEQYF	TGTGCCTGGACCTGGGGACGGACCTACGAGCAGTACTTC
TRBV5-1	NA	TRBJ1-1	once	CASSLAGVRDTEAFF	TGCGCCAGCAGCTTGGCAGGGGTGAGGGACACTGAAGCTTTCTTT
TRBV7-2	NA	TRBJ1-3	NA	CASSLVGSIVSGNTIYF	TGTGCCAGCAGCTTAGTGGGCAGTATCGTCTCTGGAAACACCATATATTTT
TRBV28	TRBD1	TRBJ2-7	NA	CASQGAGAAYEQYF	TGTGCCAGCCAGGGGGCAGGGGCGGCCTACGAGCAGTACTTC
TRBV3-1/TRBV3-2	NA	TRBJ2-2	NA	CASSQAAGELFF	TGTGCCAGCAGCCAGGCCGCCGGGGAGCTGTTTTTT
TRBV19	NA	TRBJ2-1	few	CASSIAASTNSYNEQFF	TGTGCCAGTAGTATAGCGGCTAGCACAAACTCCTACAATGAGCAGTTCTTC
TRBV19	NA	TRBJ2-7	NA	CASSTGSFSSYEQYF	TGTGCCAGTAGTACTGGTAGCTTTAGCTCCTACGAGCAGTACTTC
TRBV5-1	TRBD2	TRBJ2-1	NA	CASSGTSSYNEQFF	TGCGCCAGCAGCGGGACTAGCTCCTACAATGAGCAGTTCTTC
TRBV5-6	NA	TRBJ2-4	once	CASSPGVAKNIQYF	TGTGCCAGCAGCCCCGGGGTCGCCAAAAACATTCAGTACTTC
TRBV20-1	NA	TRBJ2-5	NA	CSANRETQYF	TGCAGCGCTAACCGAGAGACCCAGTACTTC
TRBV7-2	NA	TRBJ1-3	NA	CASSLEPSGGSGNTIYF	TGTGCCAGCAGCTTAGAGCCCTCGGGGGGCAGTGGAAACACCATATATTTT
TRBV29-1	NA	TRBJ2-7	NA	CSASRGELADEQYF	TGCAGCGCTTCTCGCGGGGAACTCGCGGACGAGCAGTACTTC
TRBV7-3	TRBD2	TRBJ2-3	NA	CASSWTSGSTDTQYF	TGTGCCAGCAGCTGGACTAGCGGGAGCACAGATACGCAGTATTTT
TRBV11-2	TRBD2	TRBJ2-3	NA	CASSLVSGKDTQYF	TGTGCCAGCAGCTTAGTTAGCGGGAAGGATACGCAGTATTTT
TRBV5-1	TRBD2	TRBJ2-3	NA	CASSLYRAGGIDTQYF	TGCGCCAGCAGCTTGTACCGAGCGGGGGGAATCGATACGCAGTATTTT
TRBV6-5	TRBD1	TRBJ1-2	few	CASSSADRRKSYTF	TGTGCCAGCAGTTCCGCGGACAGGAGAAAAAGCTACACCTTC
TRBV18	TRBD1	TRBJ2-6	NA	CASSPRDRAGANVLTF	TGTGCCAGCTCACCACGAGACAGGGCTGGGGCCAACGTCCTGACTTTC
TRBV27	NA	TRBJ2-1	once	CASSSFSGDSIKKFF	TGTGCCAGCAGCTCCTTCTCAGGGGATAGCATTAAGAAGTTCTTC
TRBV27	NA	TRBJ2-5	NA	CASSPRTRWGETQYF	TGTGCCAGCAGTCCTCGTACTCGCTGGGGAGAGACCCAGTACTTC
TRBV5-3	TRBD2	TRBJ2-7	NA	CARTGGIGESYSEQYF	TGTGCCAGAACCGGGGGGATAGGGGAATCTTACAGCGAGCAGTACTTC
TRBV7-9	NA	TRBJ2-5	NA	CASSLAGPNGETQYF	TGTGCCAGCAGCTTAGCGGGACCGAACGGGGAGACCCAGTACTTC
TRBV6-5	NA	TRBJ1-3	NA	CASSYSIMSSGNTIYF	TGTGCCAGCAGTTACTCGATCATGAGCTCTGGAAACACCATATATTTT
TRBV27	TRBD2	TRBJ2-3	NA	CASSELAGGTDTQYF	TGTGCCAGCAGTGAACTAGCGGGGGGCACAGATACGCAGTATTTT
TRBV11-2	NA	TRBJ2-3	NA	CASSFSGSSTDTQYF	TGTGCCAGCAGCTTTAGCGGATCTAGCACAGATACGCAGTATTTT
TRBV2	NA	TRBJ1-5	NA	CASSGGGNQPQHF	TGTGCCAGCAGTGGGGGAGGAAATCAGCCCCAGCATTTT
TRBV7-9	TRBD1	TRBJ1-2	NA	CASRSGQSNYGYTF	TGTGCCAGCAGGTCGGGACAGTCCAACTATGGCTACACCTTC
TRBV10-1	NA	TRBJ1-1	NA	CASSDRAVGYTEAFF	TGCGCCAGCAGTGACCGGGCCGTCGGGTACACTGAAGCTTTCTTT
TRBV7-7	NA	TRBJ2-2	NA	CASSLDLIGELFF	TGTGCCAGCAGCTTGGATTTGATCGGGGAGCTGTTTTTT
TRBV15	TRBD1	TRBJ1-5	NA	CATSSKTTGAPQHF	TGTGCCACCAGCAGCAAAACCACAGGGGCGCCCCAGCATTTT
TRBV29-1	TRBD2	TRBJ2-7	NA	CSVEGVLAGDEQYF	TGCAGCGTTGAAGGCGTCTTAGCGGGAGACGAGCAGTACTTC
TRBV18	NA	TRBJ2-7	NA	CASSPQGREQYF	TGTGCCAGCTCACCACAGGGGCGGGAGCAGTACTTC
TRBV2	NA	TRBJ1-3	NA	CASSGVGVRNTIYF	TGTGCCAGCAGTGGGGTGGGGGTCAGAAACACCATATATTTT
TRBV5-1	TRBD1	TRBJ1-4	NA	CASTRGGTNEKLFF	TGCGCCAGCACCAGGGGGGGAACTAATGAAAAACTGTTTTTT